One sample yielded the 23 T cell receptor beta chains listed below, sequenced in a study of somatic mutations in cytotoxic T cells in rheumatoid arthritis. Data came from immunoSEQ multiplex PCR; TCRdb stores just in-frame clones and leaves some out. The sample carries around 19,000 clones, about four fifths recorded once. Sequencing was done on a sample of CD8+ T cells sorted from blood. These receptors originate from an adult with rheumatoid arthritis.

The V and J genes are TRBV25-1 and TRBJ2-1; 10 positions agree with TRBD2. CDR1 MGHDK and CDR2 SYGVNS come from the germline V gene. After removal of 5 bases from V and 6 bases from J, the junction contained 7 bases not matched to a gene. The CDR3 loop spans 15 amino acids. In DNA form, the CDR3 reads TGTGCCAGCAGTAGCCTAGCGGGGGCCGCCAATGAGCAGTTCTTC. Translated, it gives CASSSLAGAANEQFF.

V usage is TRBV30 and J usage is TRBJ2-7, with 8 bases matching TRBD1. This CDR3 is 13 amino acids long. CDR1 and CDR2 from the germline V gene are GTSNPN and SVGIG (reference sequence). V shed 0 bases, J shed 3 bases, and the junction held 1 base outside the gene matches. CDR3 nucleotide sequence: TGTGCCTGGAGTGTCGGGACAGGCTACGAGCAGTACTTC. As protein: CAWSVGTGYEQYF.

This chain connects TRBV5-1 to TRBJ2-2, with 7 nucleotides matching TRBD1. Germline-derived CDR1 and CDR2 are SGHRS and YFSETQ. V lost 8 bases, J lost 3 bases, and 1 base stayed unmatched. This CDR3 region has 12 residues. CDR3 DNA sequence: TGCGCCAGTACAGGGGACACCGGGGAGCTGTTTTTT. Protein sequence: CASTGDTGELFF.

Only a few counts were recorded for this clone. CDR3 bases: TGCGCCAGCAGCCAATCGATAGCAGTCACCGGGGAGCTGTTTTTT. Translating it yields CASSQSIAVTGELFF. The rearrangement uses TRBV4-1 and TRBJ2-2; the D is unclear. This CDR3 is built from 15 residues. Germline V gene data show CDR1 as MGHRA and CDR2 as YSYEKL. The V end lost 2 bases, the J end lost 4 bases, and 11 bases lay between the germline ends.

The rearrangement links TRBV7-2 to TRBJ2-5, with 10 bases lining up with TRBD2. CDR3 length equals 17 residues. With 5 bases clipped from V and 5 bases from J, the junction kept 14 bases outside the gene matches. The V gene's germline CDR1 is SGHTA and CDR2 FQGNSA. In DNA form, the CDR3 reads TGTGCCAGCAGCCCTGGTCCAGGACTAGCGGCTCTGGAGACCCAGTACTTC. This encodes CASSPGPGLAALETQYF.

This rearrangement joins TRBV19 to TRBJ1-5; 8 nucleotides match TRBD1. V lost 7 bases and J lost 1; bases outside the gene matches: 6. This CDR3 is built from 15 residues. Germline values: CDR1 LNHDA, CDR2 SQIVND (reference sequence). The CDR3 protein is CASIQGAQSNQPQHF. CDR3 in DNA: TGTGCCAGTATCCAGGGGGCGCAGAGCAATCAGCCCCAGCATTTT. Variable domain in full (rest from reference TRBV19 and TRBJ1-5): DGGITQSPKYLFRKEGQNVTLSCEQNLNHDAMYWYRQDPGQGLRLIYYSQIVNDFQKGDIAEGYSVSREKKESFPLTVTSAQKNPTAFYLCASIQGAQSNQPQHFGDGTRLSIL.

The sample holds a few counts of this clone. CDR3 residues: CASSANYEQYF. CDR3 sequence (DNA): TGTGCCAGCAGCGCTAACTACGAGCAGTACTTC. This chain links TRBV2 with TRBJ2-7; D remains unclear. Looked up from germline, CDR1 is SNHLY and CDR2 is FYNNEI. CDR3 length: 11 amino acids. Trimming shortened V by 6 bases and J by 3 bases, and 6 bases separated the two germline ends.

This clone appeared a single time. The chain joins TRBV19 to TRBJ2-7; maybe TRBD2 (6 bases). Germline V gives CDR1 LNHDA, CDR2 SQIVND (reference sequence). The ends were cut back, 8 bases at V and 0 bases at J, with 11 bases in the middle. This CDR3 comprises 13 residues. CDR3 region: CASVPSDSYEQYF. The CDR3 DNA reads TGTGCCAGTGTCCCTAGCGACTCCTACGAGCAGTACTTC.

V is TRBV6-4 and J is TRBJ2-1, with 9 positions matching TRBD2. CDR1 is MRHNA, CDR2 SNTAGT, per germline. The junction had 10 bases not matched to a gene; V was cut back by 6 bases and J by 7 bases. This CDR3 is built from 15 residues. The CDR3 bases are TGTGCCAGCAGCGACGATAGCGGGAGTACGAATGAGCAGTTCTTC. It translates to CASSDDSGSTNEQFF.

This clone was counted a single time. CDR3 sequence (DNA): TGTGCCAGCAGCCCGACCTTCGGGGTTTCAGGCTACACCTTC. It specifies CASSPTFGVSGYTF. The chain combines TRBV27 with TRBJ1-2; D is unclear. CDR3 length: 14 residues. CDR1 and CDR2 from the germline V gene are MNHEY and SMNVEV (reference sequence). Trimming shortened V by 6 bases and J by 8 bases, and 19 bases separated the two germline ends.

V usage is TRBV29-1 and J usage is TRBJ1-2; no definite D call. The germline V gene encodes CDR1 SQVTM and CDR2 ANQGSEA. V was cut by 1 base and J by 3 bases, with 6 bases left in between. This CDR3 is 12 amino acids long. The CDR3 spells CSVEAHDYGYTF. The DNA for the CDR3 is TGCAGCGTTGAAGCACACGACTATGGCTACACCTTC.

The chain combines TRBV6-4 with TRBJ1-1; 8 positions match TRBD1. The ends lost 6 bases at V and 4 bases at J; junction bases unmatched: 10. This CDR3 is 15 amino acids long. Germline V gene data show CDR1 as MRHNA and CDR2 as SNTAGT. CDR3 nucleotide sequence: TGTGCCAGCAGGGGCAGGGGGCCTATGGGCACTGAAGCTTTCTTT. This translates into CASRGRGPMGTEAFF.

The chain has TRBV15 and TRBJ2-3; perhaps TRBD2 as D (6 bases). The V and J ends lost 0 bases and 6 bases respectively, with 19 bases between them. From germline, CDR1 is LNHNV and CDR2 YYDKDF (reference sequence). This CDR3 has 17 residues. CDR3 residues: CATSRETFTGVDDTQYF. CDR3 nucleotide sequence: TGTGCCACCAGCAGAGAAACGTTTACGGGAGTGGATGATACGCAGTATTTT.

The chain links TRBV7-9 to TRBJ2-5; D perhaps matches TRBD2 (5 bases). The germline CDR1 and CDR2 sequences are SEHNR and FQNEAQ (reference sequence). Trimming pared 7 bases from V and 2 bases from J, leaving 23 bases between. The CDR3 spans 17 residues. CDR3 sequence (DNA): TGTGCCAGCATCGATTTCAGCTCGGGAACTGCACAAGAGACCCAGTACTTC. This translates into CASIDFSSGTAQETQYF.

The chain is built from TRBV7-9 and TRBJ2-7; D perhaps matches TRBD1 (5 bases). Germline V gene sequence: CDR1 SEHNR, CDR2 FQNEAQ (reference sequence). The V gene lost 10 bases and the J gene lost 3 bases, with 16 bases spanning the gap. The CDR3 covers 13 residues. The CDR3 DNA is TGTGCCATCCTACAGGAAATGCACTACGAGCAGTACTTC. It is translated as CAILQEMHYEQYF. Full variable domain (missing parts from reference TRBV7-9 and TRBJ2-7): DTGVSQNPRHKITKRGQNVTFRCDPISEHNRLYWYRQTLGQGPEFLTYFQNEAQLEKSRLLSDRFSAERPKGSFSTLEIQRTEQGDSAMYLCAILQEMHYEQYFGPGTRLTVT.

J is TRBJ2-1 and V is TRBV6-5, with D tentatively TRBD2 (5 bases). Trimming removed 0 bases from V and 6 bases from J, with 6 bases in between. CDR1 and CDR2 from the germline V gene are MNHEY and SVGAGI. The CDR3 sequence is 13 residues long. The CDR3 loop reads CASSYSSGNEQFF. The CDR3 DNA follows: TGTGCCAGCAGTTACTCGAGCGGCAATGAGCAGTTCTTC.

The count of this clone is one. V gene TRBV7-9 combines with J gene TRBJ2-6; D uncertain. CDR1 is SEHNR, CDR2 FQNEAQ, per germline (reference sequence). V dropped 2 bases and J dropped 0 bases, with 2 bases sitting between them. The length of the CDR3 is 14 residues. CDR3 amino acids: CASSLSSGANVLTF. The DNA for the CDR3 is TGTGCCAGCAGCTTAAGCTCTGGGGCCAACGTCCTGACTTTC. The full variable domain, with the rest looked up from reference TRBV7-9 and TRBJ2-6, is DTGVSQNPRHKITKRGQNVTFRCDPISEHNRLYWYRQTLGQGPEFLTYFQNEAQLEKSRLLSDRFSAERPKGSFSTLEIQRTEQGDSAMYLCASSLSSGANVLTFGAGSRLTVL.

This chain joins TRBV6-5 and TRBJ2-7; TRBD2 aligns across 9 bases. The CDR3 has 15 residues. Germline V gene data show CDR1 as MNHEY and CDR2 as SVGAGI. V shed 9 bases, J shed 3 bases, and the junction held 12 bases outside the gene matches. CDR3 region: CASLPAGGPVYEQYF. As DNA, the CDR3 is TGTGCCAGTCTGCCTGCGGGAGGGCCGGTCTACGAGCAGTACTTC.

The chain combines TRBV5-1 with TRBJ2-1; TRBD2 matches 12 bases. The CDR3 covers 19 residues. V lost 4 bases to trimming and J lost 0 bases; unmatched junction nucleotides: 11. The germline CDR1 and CDR2 sequences are SGHRS and YFSETQ. The CDR3 is CASSQPSGRDYSSYNEQFF. The CDR3 DNA sequence: TGCGCCAGCAGCCAACCTAGCGGGAGGGACTATAGCTCCTACAATGAGCAGTTCTTC.

The rearrangement joins TRBV5-1 to TRBJ2-1, with D possibly being TRBD2 (5 bases). The length of the CDR3 is 18 residues. V dropped 3 bases and J dropped 3 bases, with 22 bases sitting between them. CDR1 is SGHRS, CDR2 YFSETQ, per germline. DNA of the CDR3: TGCGCCAGCAGCTCCCCCCCGACGGGAACAATATACTACAATGAGCAGTTCTTC. Translating gives CASSSPPTGTIYYNEQFF. Using reference TRBV5-1 and TRBJ2-1 for the parts outside the CDR3, the full variable domain is KAGVTQTPRYLIKTRGQQVTLSCSPISGHRSVSWYQQTPGQGLQFLFEYFSETQRNKGNFPGRFSGRQFSNSRSEMNVSTLELGDSALYLCASSSPPTGTIYYNEQFFGPGTRLTVL.

The rearrangement uses TRBV7-9 and TRBJ2-6; 7 nucleotides agree with TRBD1. The ends lost 8 bases at V and 6 bases at J; junction bases unmatched: 7. The germline gives CDR1 SEHNR, CDR2 FQNEAQ (reference sequence). This CDR3 region has 14 residues. CDR3 DNA: TGTGCCAGCGTCAAGGGGGCGGAGGCCAACGTCCTGACTTTC. Translated, it gives CASVKGAEANVLTF.

The chain has TRBV2 and TRBJ2-1; TRBD1 matches 7 bases. CDR1 is SNHLY, CDR2 FYNNEI, per germline. The CDR3 has 15 amino acids. V lost 3 bases, J lost 4 bases, and 6 bases stayed unmatched. The DNA of the CDR3 is TGTGCCAGCAGTGACTTCGACAGGGCATACAATGAGCAGTTCTTC. Translation: CASSDFDRAYNEQFF.

V is TRBV29-1 and J is TRBJ2-2; 10 nucleotides line up with TRBD2. Germline CDR1 SQVTM, CDR2 ANQGSEA. Losses at the gene ends were 1 base for V and 6 bases for J; bases not matched to a gene: 5. There are 15 residues in the CDR3. CDR3 region: CSVEGAGGPAGELFF. In DNA form, the CDR3 reads TGCAGCGTTGAAGGAGCGGGAGGGCCGGCCGGGGAGCTGTTTTTT.